This T cell receptor beta chain is drawn from a study of early T cells in non-severe SARS-CoV-2 infection (dated by TCRdb to about 2021). In terms of the full investigation: Because TCR sequencing relied on bulk RNA taken from unsorted whole blood, pairing of alpha and beta chains was not possible.

Results the study describes overall, beyond this receptor: Matching against VDJdb was skewed toward anti-spike CD8 responses, likely underestimated virus-specific expansions, and missed private and CD4 specificities.

The CDR3 runs 14 residues from the cysteine to the phenylalanine. The entry retains the CDR3 DNA only, 42 bases that are in frame from base 1. Taken from the germline V gene, the CDR1 and CDR2 loops are KGHSH and LQKENI. V loses 1 base, J loses 9 bases, and the germline ends lie 13 bases apart. About this clonotype: Its antigen is still unknown. One base away there is no much larger clone; base qualities are not given.

This was a case-control study nested in a cohort of healthcare workers in London, UK, who had nasopharyngeal swab PCR tests and blood samples taken every week. Healthcare workers were recruited during the week of the UK lockdown, between 23 and 31 March 2020, and followed weekly for up to roughly 15 weeks. The library came from 5' RACE. The sequencer listed for this sample is NextSeq 500. The TCR library protocol attached unique molecular identifiers to individual cDNA molecules to correct for sequencing error and PCR bias. Both TCR alpha and beta chains were sequenced, and tight co-correlation was observed between alpha and beta sequence abundances in each sample. In the source study's methods: Decombinator V4 was used to annotate TCR sequences for V gene, J gene and CDR3. Expanded TCRs were defined as changing significantly between any two time points under a Poisson model with p below 0.0001. TCR abundances were normalised to the total number of TCRs sequenced per sample and expressed as counts per million. TRAV1-2 paired with TRAJ12, TRAJ20 or TRAJ33 defined MAIT TCRs, while TRAV10 paired with TRAJ18 defined iNKT TCRs. VDJdb, accessed on 1 November 2021, was searched for TCRs annotated for CMV, EBV and SARS-CoV-2, and TCRs annotated for more than one antigen were excluded. TCRdb reprocessed the public reads (quality trimming at Q25 with fastp, clone calling with MiXCR) and kept in-frame beta chains. When rows share a CDR3 protein, they turn into one entry using the most common DNA and genes. The V and J calls were determined by TCRdb, not by the authors. The sample table holds roughly 53,000 distinct CDR3 sequences, of which around 9.3% were seen once. 4.5% of the sample is in the top ten clones.

The receptor was isolated from an adult who was a healthcare worker with PCR-confirmed SARS-CoV-2 infection or an uninfected control (not recorded which). This chain joins TRBV18 to TRBJ2-1; the D gene is unclear. The source material was whole blood. CDR3 loop: CASSPLVGLGEQFF. The nucleotides are TGTGCCAGCTCACCACTTGTTGGGTTGGGTGAGCAGTTCTTC.